This T cell receptor beta chain emerged from a study of T cell responses to AZD1222 COVID-19 vaccine. Study background: Second-dose recipients at about 4 or about 12 weeks were treated as one pooled group. Study results and caveats: Possibly, clonal diversity was underestimated; donors were largely white British and included more females. Baseline seropositivity occurred in only six or seven AZD1222 recipients. Nearly half of the spike-specific TCRs reportedly recognize variant regions that carry no mutations.

The table came from immunoSEQ multiplex PCR; TCRdb's copy has only in-frame clones and leaves some out. The sample shows about 180,000 clones, around 88% of them seen only once. Worth noting for this clone: Its antigen is as yet unknown.

The CDR3 loop spans 14 amino acids. Per germline, CDR1 WNHNN and CDR2 SYGVQD (reference sequence). The V gene lost 3 bases and the J gene lost 9 bases, with 18 bases spanning the gap. The specimen was peripheral blood, collected on day 0 of AZD1222 vaccination. The rearrangement links TRBV10-1 to TRBJ2-7, with D tentatively TRBD2 (5 bases). This TCR came from an adult in good health. CDR3 sequence reads: CASSDPAGGGLQYF. CDR3 sequence (DNA): TGCGCCAGCAGTGACCCTGCTGGAGGTGGACTGCAGTACTTC.